Following are 32 T cell receptor beta chains from one sample sequenced in a study of blood T cells in healthy people across ages. Sample-barcoded 5' priming and a J-beta primer mix drove a second PCR of 7 to 11 cycles. TCRdb re-called the 5' RACE reads through MiXCR, storing one row per CDR3 protein. In the table there are about 570,000 distinct CDR3 sequences, about 25% of which are singletons. The sequencing input was blood. These receptors were obtained from a woman aged 65 to 85 in good health.

This chain uses TRBV20-1 with TRBJ1-2; the match to TRBD1 covers 7 bases. The CDR3 consists of 12 residues. Trimming took 6 bases from V and 4 from J; bases not matched to a gene: 5. Germline-derived CDR1 and CDR2 are DFQATT and SNEGSKA (reference sequence). Written as DNA, the CDR3 is TGCAGTGCCTCACGGGACAGCTATGGCTACACCTTC. Protein: CSASRDSYGYTF.

This clonotype came up a few times. The rearrangement uses TRBV7-3 and TRBJ1-2; a possible D gene is TRBD1 (5 bases). V was shortened by 5 bases and J by 8 bases, with 21 bases between the two germline ends. This CDR3 region has 15 residues. Germline V gene lookup returns CDR1 SGHTA and CDR2 FQGTGA. The CDR3 region is CASSSSSRGVSGYTF. The CDR3 DNA reads TGTGCCAGCAGCAGTTCTTCTCGAGGGGTTAGCGGCTACACCTTC.

This chain connects TRBV12-3 or TRBV12-4 to TRBJ2-3; D is undetermined. Trimming removed 4 bases at V and 0 bases at J, with 8 bases between. The CDR3 runs to 14 residues. Here the CDR3 reads CASSWSTSTDTQYF. In DNA, the CDR3 is TGTGCCAGCAGTTGGTCGACTAGCACAGATACGCAGTATTTT.

This clonotype was seen a handful of times. The J gene is TRBJ2-3, the V gene TRBV4-3; 8 nucleotides align to TRBD1. The CDR3 has 15 residues. The junction had 11 bases not matched to a gene; V was cut back by 11 bases and J by 1 base. Germline values: CDR1 LGHNA, CDR2 YSLEER. CDR3 loop: CASATGVFGTDTQYF. The CDR3, as DNA: TGCGCCTCAGCGACAGGGGTTTTCGGCACAGATACGCAGTATTTT.

V gene TRBV6-2 or TRBV6-3 combines with J gene TRBJ2-7, with D perhaps TRBD2 (6 bases). The CDR3 has 14 amino acids. Germline V lookup: CDR1 MNHEY, CDR2 SVGEGT. Trimming removed 9 bases from V and 4 bases from J, with 19 bases in between. CDR3 bases: TGTGCCAGTACCGAGCGGGTCGTCCCTTACGAGCAGTACTTC. Translated: CASTERVVPYEQYF.

This clonotype has more than one count but fewer than ten. The rearrangement uses TRBV20-1 and TRBJ2-1, with D possibly TRBD2 on 7 matching bases. V lost 5 bases, J lost 7 bases, and 12 bases lay in between. The germline gives CDR1 DFQATT, CDR2 SNEGSKA (reference sequence). The CDR3 contains 12 residues. The CDR3 coding sequence is TGCAGTGCTGATAGGGGGGGGAATGAGCAGTTCTTC. Amino acids: CSADRGGNEQFF.

The sample holds a few counts of this clonotype. The rearrangement links TRBV29-1 to TRBJ2-1; 7 bases match TRBD1. Germline V gene sequence: CDR1 SQVTM, CDR2 ANQGSEA. V gave up 6 bases and J gave up 9 bases; unmatched junction bases: 5. The CDR3 is 11 residues long. The CDR3 DNA follows: TGCAGCGTCTGGGACAGAGGTGAGCAGTTCTTC. Protein sequence: CSVWDRGEQFF.

CDR3 sequence: CASSVRGNIQYF. CDR3 DNA sequence: TGTGCCAGCTCAGTTCGTGGAAACATTCAGTACTTC. The rearrangement uses TRBV2 and TRBJ2-4; D unresolved. The CDR3 totals 12 residues. CDR1 and CDR2 (germline): SNHLY, FYNNEI. V was clipped by 8 bases and J by 6 bases, with 11 bases between them. Full variable domain (rest looked up from reference TRBV2 and TRBJ2-4): EPEVTQTPSHQVTQMGQEVILRCVPISNHLYFYWYRQILGQKVEFLVSFYNNEISEKSEIFDDQFSVERPDGSNFTLKIRSTKLEDSAMYFCASSVRGNIQYFGAGTRLSVL.

This clonotype was detected ten times or more. V is TRBV7-2 and J is TRBJ1-4, with D unresolved. The CDR3 spans 15 residues. The V end lost 5 bases, the J end lost 0 bases, and 10 bases lay between the germline ends. Germline V gene lookup returns CDR1 SGHTA and CDR2 FQGNSA. The CDR3 DNA follows: TGTGCCAGCAGCCCACAACCGACAACTAATGAAAAACTGTTTTTT. Amino acids: CASSPQPTTNEKLFF. The whole variable domain, remainder taken from reference TRBV7-2 and TRBJ1-4, is GAGVSQSPSNKVTEKGKDVELRCDPISGHTALYWYRQSLGQGLEFLIYFQGNSAPDKSGLPSDRFSAERTGGSVSTLTIQRTQQEDSAVYLCASSPQPTTNEKLFFGSGTQLSVL.

This clonotype was seen only a few times. The rearrangement joins TRBV12-3 or TRBV12-4 to TRBJ2-3, with D perhaps matching TRBD2 (6 bases). Trimming pared 2 bases from V and 2 bases from J, leaving 14 bases between. The CDR3 loop spans 16 amino acids. The CDR3 sequence: CASSLFNSGYTDTQYF. As DNA, the CDR3 is TGTGCCAGCAGTTTATTTAATAGCGGATACACAGATACGCAGTATTTT.

V is TRBV20-1 and J is TRBJ1-1; 7 positions match TRBD1. The trim removed 1 base at V and 9 bases at J, leaving 5 bases unmatched. Germline V gene sequence: CDR1 DFQATT, CDR2 SNEGSKA (reference sequence). The CDR3 is made up of 12 amino acids. The CDR3 loop is CSARGQQGQAFF. CDR3 nucleotides: TGCAGTGCTAGAGGCCAACAGGGGCAAGCTTTCTTT.

The CDR3 bases are TGTGCCAGCAGGCCGGGGGTGGCGTCCCCCGAGCAGTACTTC. It is translated as CASRPGVASPEQYF. The rearrangement joins TRBV7-2 to TRBJ2-7; D may be TRBD2 (6 bases). With 6 bases removed from V and 6 bases from J, the gap between germline ends came to 18 bases. Germline lookup yields CDR1 SGHTA and CDR2 FQGNSA. The CDR3 runs to 14 residues.

The V call is TRBV6-1, the J call TRBJ1-3; D call uncertain. This CDR3 comprises 16 residues. V was pared by 1 base and J by 0 bases, with 10 bases between. Germline lookup yields CDR1 MNHNS and CDR2 SASEGT. CDR3 amino acids: CASSEGVGSSGNTIYF. For the CDR3, the DNA is TGTGCCAGCAGTGAAGGAGTGGGAAGCTCTGGAAACACCATATATTTT.

This clonotype was seen a few times. The chain carries TRBV7-8 and TRBJ2-6, with D unclear. The CDR3 is 16 residues long. Trimming cost V 2 bases and J 0 bases, with 8 bases left between them. Germline V lookup: CDR1 SGHVS, CDR2 FQNEAQ. The CDR3 protein is CASSLTRSSGANVLTF. CDR3 nucleotides: TGTGCCAGCAGCTTAACTCGAAGCTCTGGGGCCAACGTCCTGACTTTC.

This chain joins TRBV29-1 and TRBJ2-1; 11 bases map to TRBD1. The CDR3 totals 14 residues. V shed 4 bases, J shed 5 bases, and the junction held 4 bases outside the gene matches. Germline V gives CDR1 SQVTM, CDR2 ANQGSEA. CDR3 bases: TGCAGCGTTGTGAGGACAGGGGGCAACAATGAGCAGTTCTTC. Translating gives CSVVRTGGNNEQFF.

This clonotype was recorded at least ten times. In nucleotides, the CDR3 is TGCAGTGCTGACAGGGTGAGGGAGGGCCAGTACTTC. It specifies CSADRVREGQYF. The rearrangement joins TRBV20-1 to TRBJ2-5, with D perhaps matching TRBD1 or TRBD2 (7 bases each). Germline V gene data show CDR1 as DFQATT and CDR2 as SNEGSKA (reference sequence). With 5 bases removed from V and 10 bases from J, the gap between germline ends came to 17 bases. The CDR3 is made up of 12 amino acids.

This rearrangement joins TRBV7-2 to TRBJ2-2; D unclear. V shed 4 bases and J shed 2 bases, with 11 bases lying between them. The CDR3 runs to 15 residues. Germline-derived CDR1 and CDR2 are SGHTA and FQGNSA. The CDR3: CASSSRRYNTGELFF. For the CDR3, the DNA is TGTGCCAGCAGCTCCAGGCGGTATAACACCGGGGAGCTGTTTTTT.

This sequence joins TRBV11-1 and TRBJ2-5; D is ambiguous. The J call may not be correct, given that the DNA end is closer to TRBJ2-7. The CDR3 totals 13 residues. Germline-derived CDR1 and CDR2 are SGHAT and FQDESV (reference sequence). CDR3 in DNA: TGTGCCAGTGCCCGTGGGAATCCCTACGAGCAGTACTTC. This translates into CASARGNPYEQYF.

The chain uses TRBV3-1 and TRBJ2-5; maybe TRBD1 (6 bases). CDR3 length: 16 amino acids. Looked up from germline, CDR1 is LGHDT and CDR2 is YNNKEL (reference sequence). Trimming shortened V by 1 base and J by 5 bases, and 17 bases separated the two germline ends. The CDR3 loop is CASSQVVGAYRETQYF. The CDR3 DNA reads TGTGCCAGCAGCCAAGTTGTGGGGGCCTACCGGGAGACCCAGTACTTC.

V gene TRBV11-2 combines with J gene TRBJ2-7; D gene unclear. The length of the CDR3 is 12 residues. The germline V gene encodes CDR1 SGHAT and CDR2 FQNNGV. The V end was cut by 1 base, the J end by 7 bases, with 8 bases between. CDR3 DNA: TGTGCCAGCAGCTTAGGAGAGCTTGAGCAGTACTTC. This sequence encodes CASSLGELEQYF.

This chain connects TRBV6-5 to TRBJ2-5, with 10 positions matching TRBD2. CDR3 length: 13 residues. The V segment lost 10 bases and the J segment 5 bases; nucleotides outside the gene matches: 7. Per germline, CDR1 MNHEY and CDR2 SVGAGI. The CDR3 reads CATVAGGGETQYF. The CDR3 region has the DNA TGTGCCACCGTAGCGGGGGGCGGTGAGACCCAGTACTTC.

A few counts support this clonotype. J is TRBJ1-2 and V is TRBV7-2; D uncertain. Trimming took 5 bases from V and 4 from J, leaving 11 bases between them. Looked up from germline, CDR1 is SGHTA and CDR2 is FQGNSA. The CDR3 contains 13 residues. For the CDR3, the DNA is TGTGCCAGCAGCCCCCATAGGGCCTATGGCTACACCTTC. Amino acids: CASSPHRAYGYTF.

The rearrangement joins TRBV25-1 to TRBJ2-1, with D perhaps matching TRBD2 (5 bases). This CDR3 region has 13 residues. Germline V gene data show CDR1 as MGHDK and CDR2 as SYGVNS. V was shortened by 5 bases and J by 5 bases, with 10 bases between the two germline ends. The CDR3, as DNA: TGTGCCAGCAGTTACGGGATGAACAATGAGCAGTTCTTC. Translation gives CASSYGMNNEQFF. The complete variable domain, with remaining parts taken from reference TRBV25-1 and TRBJ2-1, reads EADIYQTPRYLVIGTGKKITLECSQTMGHDKMYWYQQDPGMELHLIHYSYGVNSTEKGDLSSESTVSRIRTEHFPLTLESARPSHTSQYLCASSYGMNNEQFFGPGTRLTVL.

This clonotype was detected only a few times. This chain links TRBV15 with TRBJ2-1; 7 bases fit TRBD1. CDR3 length: 15 residues. CDR1 and CDR2 (germline): LNHNV, YYDKDF (reference sequence). The ends lost 0 bases at V and 7 bases at J; junction bases unmatched: 6. The CDR3 spells CATSRDLAGGNEQFF. The CDR3 DNA sequence: TGTGCCACCAGCAGAGATTTGGCAGGGGGTAATGAGCAGTTCTTC. Full variable domain (rest looked up from reference TRBV15 and TRBJ2-1): DAMVIQNPRYQVTQFGKPVTLSCSQTLNHNVMYWYQQKSSQAPKLLFHYYDKDFNNEADTPDNFQSRRPNTSFCFLDIRSPGLGDTAMYLCATSRDLAGGNEQFFGPGTRLTVL.

This clonotype was picked up a small number of times. The final CDR3 position lacks the conserved phenylalanine or tryptophan, pointing to a likely read error. This chain links TRBV6-1 with TRBJ1-1; tentatively, D is TRBD1 (5 bases). This CDR3 is built from 14 residues. The germline CDR1 and CDR2 sequences are MNHNS and SASEGT. CDR3 nucleotides: TGTGCTAGCAGTGAACGGACACCGAACACTGAAGCTTTCCTT. As protein: CASSERTPNTEAFL.

Comment on this clonotype: Mismatch with germline at one junction end may stem from a read error. The genes are TRBV2 and TRBJ2-1, with D hard to call. This CDR3 spans 14 amino acids. Germline-derived CDR1 and CDR2 are SNHLY and FYNNEI. CDR3 in DNA: TGTGTCAGCAGCCCTCAAACCAGGAGTGATGAGCAGTTCTTC. This gives the protein CVSSPQTRSDEQFF.

A remark on this clonotype: A much larger clone differs by one base, so this may be a read error. This is likely a read error, given that the CDR3 carries no conserved phenylalanine or tryptophan at its end. The V call is TRBV7-8, the J call TRBJ2-1; TRBD2 is a possible D gene (6 bases). The CDR3 sequence is 10 residues long. CDR1 is SGHVS, CDR2 FQNEAQ, per germline. Trimming left V 10 bases short and J 10 bases short, with 11 bases between. As DNA, the CDR3 is TGTGCCACCAGACTAGTCGAGCAGTTCCTC. Translation gives CATRLVEQFL.

In this sample, this clonotype turned up a few times. The V gene is TRBV20-1, the J gene TRBJ1-2; 10 bases are shared with TRBD1. Germline V CDR1 and CDR2: DFQATT, SNEGSKA (reference sequence). With 6 bases clipped from V and 5 bases from J, the junction kept 6 bases outside the gene matches. This CDR3 has 13 residues. CDR3 nucleotide sequence: TGCAGTGCCAAGACAGGGGGCGTATATGGCTACACCTTC. It specifies CSAKTGGVYGYTF.

For the CDR3, the DNA is TGCAGCGGACAGGGGAACACCGGGGAGCTGTTTTTT. Its protein product is CSGQGNTGELFF. This sequence joins TRBV29-1 and TRBJ2-2; TRBD1 matches 7 bases. Germline V CDR1 and CDR2: SQVTM, ANQGSEA. The CDR3 covers 12 residues. With 7 bases clipped from V and 1 base from J, the junction kept 0 bases outside the gene matches.

This clonotype has more than one count but fewer than ten. The rearrangement uses TRBV4-3 and TRBJ1-4; the D gene is possibly TRBD1 (6 bases). Germline assignment: CDR1 LGHNA and CDR2 YSLEER. V was trimmed by 0 bases and J by 14 bases, leaving 28 bases between them. The CDR3 covers 18 residues. The CDR3 spells CASSQEWGASGGVFWLFF. The CDR3 coding sequence is TGCGCCAGCAGCCAAGAGTGGGGAGCCTCGGGGGGCGTTTTTTGGCTGTTTTTT.

The chain couples TRBV7-9 to TRBJ2-5; D possibly corresponds to TRBD2 (6 bases). Per the germline V gene, CDR1 is SEHNR and CDR2 is FQNEAQ (reference sequence). There are 15 residues in the CDR3. Trimming removed 2 bases from V and 3 bases from J, with 13 bases in between. The CDR3 here is CASSLLGGAEETQYF. The DNA of the CDR3 is TGTGCCAGCAGCTTACTCGGAGGGGCAGAAGAGACCCAGTACTTC.

The chain is built from TRBV5-1 and TRBJ1-1; a weak D match, TRBD1 (5 bases). Germline V gene sequence: CDR1 SGHRS, CDR2 YFSETQ. The V gene lost 4 bases and the J gene lost 1 base, with 17 bases spanning the gap. CDR3 size: 16 residues. The CDR3 bases are TGCGCCAGCAGCCACCGGGACTGGGACGGGAACACTGAAGCTTTCTTT. Amino acid sequence: CASSHRDWDGNTEAFF. Variable domain in full (rest from reference TRBV5-1 and TRBJ1-1): KAGVTQTPRYLIKTRGQQVTLSCSPISGHRSVSWYQQTPGQGLQFLFEYFSETQRNKGNFPGRFSGRQFSNSRSEMNVSTLELGDSALYLCASSHRDWDGNTEAFFGQGTRLTVV.